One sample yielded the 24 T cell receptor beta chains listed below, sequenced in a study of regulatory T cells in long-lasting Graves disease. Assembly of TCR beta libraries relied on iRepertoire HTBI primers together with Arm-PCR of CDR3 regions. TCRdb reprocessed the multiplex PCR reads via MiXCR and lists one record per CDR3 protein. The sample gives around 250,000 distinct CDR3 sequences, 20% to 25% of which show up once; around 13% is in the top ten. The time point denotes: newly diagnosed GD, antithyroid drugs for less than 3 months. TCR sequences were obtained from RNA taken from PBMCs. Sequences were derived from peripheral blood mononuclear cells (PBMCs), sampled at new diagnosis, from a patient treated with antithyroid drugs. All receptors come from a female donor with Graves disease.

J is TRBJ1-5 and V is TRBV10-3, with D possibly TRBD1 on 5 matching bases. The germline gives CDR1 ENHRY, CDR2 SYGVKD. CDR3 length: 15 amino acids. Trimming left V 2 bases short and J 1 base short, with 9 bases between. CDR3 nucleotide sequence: TGTGCCATCAGTGAGCGACAGCGAAGCAATCAGCCCCAGCATTTT. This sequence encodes CAISERQRSNQPQHF.

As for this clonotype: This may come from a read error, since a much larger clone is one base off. As DNA, the CDR3 is TGTGCCAGCTCACCACCGGGGGTCACCGGGGAGCTGTCTTTT. Translating gives CASSPPGVTGELSF. This sequence joins TRBV18 and TRBJ2-2; D may correspond to TRBD1 or TRBD2 (5 bases each). Looked up from germline, CDR1 is KGHSH and CDR2 is LQKENI. The CDR3 is 14 amino acids.

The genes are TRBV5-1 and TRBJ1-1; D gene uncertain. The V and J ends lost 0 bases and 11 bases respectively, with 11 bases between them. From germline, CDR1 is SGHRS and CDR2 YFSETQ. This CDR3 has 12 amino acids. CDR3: CASSLAGDGAFF. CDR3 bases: TGCGCCAGCAGCTTGGCCGGAGATGGTGCTTTCTTT.

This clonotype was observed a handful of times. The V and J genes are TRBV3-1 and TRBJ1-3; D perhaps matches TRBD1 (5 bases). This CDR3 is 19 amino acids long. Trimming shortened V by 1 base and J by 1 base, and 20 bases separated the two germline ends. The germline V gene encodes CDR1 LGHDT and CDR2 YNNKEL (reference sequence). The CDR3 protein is CASSQGFWESQGSGNTIYF. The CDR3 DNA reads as TGTGCCAGCAGCCAAGGTTTCTGGGAGAGTCAGGGTTCTGGAAACACCATATATTTT.

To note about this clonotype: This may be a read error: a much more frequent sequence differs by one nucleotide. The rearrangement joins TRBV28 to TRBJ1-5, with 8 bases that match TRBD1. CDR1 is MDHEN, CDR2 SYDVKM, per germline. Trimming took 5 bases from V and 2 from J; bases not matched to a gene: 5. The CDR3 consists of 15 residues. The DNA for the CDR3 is TGTGCCAGCAGTGCCCAGACAGGGGGCAATCAGCCCCAGCATTTT. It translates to CASSAQTGGNQPQHF. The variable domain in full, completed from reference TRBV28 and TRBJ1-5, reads DVKVTQSSRYLVKRTGEKVFLECVQDMDHENMFWYRQDPGLGLRLIYFSYDVKMKEKGDIPEGYSVSREKKERFSLILESASTNQTSMYLCASSAQTGGNQPQHFGDGTRLSIL.

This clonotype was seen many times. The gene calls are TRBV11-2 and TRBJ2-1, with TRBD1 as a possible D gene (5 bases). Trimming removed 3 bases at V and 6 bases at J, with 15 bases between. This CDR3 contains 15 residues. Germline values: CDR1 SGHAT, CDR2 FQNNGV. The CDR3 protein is CASSFRARVGNEQFF. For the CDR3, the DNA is TGTGCCAGCAGCTTCAGGGCTCGGGTTGGCAATGAGCAGTTCTTC.

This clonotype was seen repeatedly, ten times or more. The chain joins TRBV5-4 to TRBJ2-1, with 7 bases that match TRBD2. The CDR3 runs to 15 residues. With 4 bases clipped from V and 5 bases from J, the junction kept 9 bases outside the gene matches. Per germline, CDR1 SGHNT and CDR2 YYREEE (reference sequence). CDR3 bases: TGTGCCAGCAGCGCTACTAGCGAGCCTGACAATGAGCAGTTCTTC. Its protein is CASSATSEPDNEQFF.

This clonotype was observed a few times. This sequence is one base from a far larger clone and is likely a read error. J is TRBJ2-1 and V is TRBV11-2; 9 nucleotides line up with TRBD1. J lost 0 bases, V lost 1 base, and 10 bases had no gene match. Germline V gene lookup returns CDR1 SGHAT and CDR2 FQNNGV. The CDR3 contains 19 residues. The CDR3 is CASSLVGTGRTVSYNEQFF. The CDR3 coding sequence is TGTGCCAGCAGCTTAGTAGGGACAGGGCGTACAGTCTCCTACAATGAGCAGTTCTTC.

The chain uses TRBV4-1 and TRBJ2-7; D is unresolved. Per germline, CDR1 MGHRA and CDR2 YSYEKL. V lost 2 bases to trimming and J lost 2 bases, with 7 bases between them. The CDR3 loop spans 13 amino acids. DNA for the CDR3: TGCGCCAGCAGCCAATCCAAAGCCTACGAGCAGTACTTC. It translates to CASSQSKAYEQYF.

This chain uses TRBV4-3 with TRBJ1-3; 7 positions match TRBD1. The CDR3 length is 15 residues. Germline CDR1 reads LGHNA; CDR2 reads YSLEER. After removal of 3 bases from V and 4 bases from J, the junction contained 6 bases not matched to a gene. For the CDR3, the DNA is TGCGCCAGCAGCCATTCAGGGGGAGCAGGAAACACCATATATTTT. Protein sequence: CASSHSGGAGNTIYF.

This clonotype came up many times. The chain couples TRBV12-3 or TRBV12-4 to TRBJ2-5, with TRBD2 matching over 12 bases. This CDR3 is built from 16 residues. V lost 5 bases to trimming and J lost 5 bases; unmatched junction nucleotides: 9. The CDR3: CASSTRLAGDLETQYF. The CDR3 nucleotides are TGTGCCAGCAGTACGAGACTAGCGGGAGACCTCGAGACCCAGTACTTC.

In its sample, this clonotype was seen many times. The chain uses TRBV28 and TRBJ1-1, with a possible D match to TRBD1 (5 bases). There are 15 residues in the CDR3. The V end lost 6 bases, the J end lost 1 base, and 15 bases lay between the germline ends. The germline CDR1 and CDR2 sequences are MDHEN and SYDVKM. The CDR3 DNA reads TGTGCCAGCAGCCCTCCCAGGGTGCGGAACACTGAAGCTTTCTTT. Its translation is CASSPPRVRNTEAFF. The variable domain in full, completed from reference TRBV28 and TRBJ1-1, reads DVKVTQSSRYLVKRTGEKVFLECVQDMDHENMFWYRQDPGLGLRLIYFSYDVKMKEKGDIPEGYSVSREKKERFSLILESASTNQTSMYLCASSPPRVRNTEAFFGQGTRLTVV.

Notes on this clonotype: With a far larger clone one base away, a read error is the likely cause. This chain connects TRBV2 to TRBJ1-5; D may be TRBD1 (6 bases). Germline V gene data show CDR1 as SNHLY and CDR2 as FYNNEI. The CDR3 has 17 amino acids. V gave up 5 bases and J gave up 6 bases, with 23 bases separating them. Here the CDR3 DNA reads TGTGCCAGCAGTCCGCGAGGAAGCAGGGGCTCTCGTCAGCCCCAGCATTTT. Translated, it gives CASSPRGSRGSRQPQHF.

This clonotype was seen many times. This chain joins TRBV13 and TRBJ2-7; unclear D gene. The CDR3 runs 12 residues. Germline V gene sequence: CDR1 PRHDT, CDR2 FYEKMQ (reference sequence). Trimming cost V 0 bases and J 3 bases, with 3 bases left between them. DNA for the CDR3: TGTGCCAGCAGCTTAGGGGACTACGAGCAGTACTTC. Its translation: CASSLGDYEQYF.

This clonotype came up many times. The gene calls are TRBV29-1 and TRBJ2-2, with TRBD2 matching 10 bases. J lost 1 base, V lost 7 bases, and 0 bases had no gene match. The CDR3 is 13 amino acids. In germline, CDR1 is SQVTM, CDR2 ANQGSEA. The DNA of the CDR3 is TGCAGCGGGACTAGCGGGAACACCGGGGAGCTGTTTTTT. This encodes CSGTSGNTGELFF.

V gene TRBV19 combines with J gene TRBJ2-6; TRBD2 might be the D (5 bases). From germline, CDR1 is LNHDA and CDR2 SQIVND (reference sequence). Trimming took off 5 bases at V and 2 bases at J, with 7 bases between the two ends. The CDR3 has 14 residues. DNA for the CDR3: TGTGCCAGTAGTTGGGGAGCTGGGGCCAACGTCCTGACTTTC. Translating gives CASSWGAGANVLTF.

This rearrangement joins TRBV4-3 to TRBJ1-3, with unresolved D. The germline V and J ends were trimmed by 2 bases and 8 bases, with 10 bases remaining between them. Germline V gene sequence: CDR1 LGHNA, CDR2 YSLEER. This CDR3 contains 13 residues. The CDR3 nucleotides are TGCGCCAGCAGCCAAATCGGTACGGACACCATATATTTT. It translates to CASSQIGTDTIYF.

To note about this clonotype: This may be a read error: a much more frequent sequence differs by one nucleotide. CDR3 sequence: CAISETSSSYEQYF. The DNA for the CDR3 is TGTGCCATCAGTGAGACGAGCAGCTCCTACGAGCAGTACTTC. This rearrangement joins TRBV10-3 to TRBJ2-7; D not resolved. This CDR3 is 14 amino acids long. Trimming removed 2 bases from V and 0 bases from J, with 8 bases in between. Germline V gene data show CDR1 as ENHRY and CDR2 as SYGVKD.

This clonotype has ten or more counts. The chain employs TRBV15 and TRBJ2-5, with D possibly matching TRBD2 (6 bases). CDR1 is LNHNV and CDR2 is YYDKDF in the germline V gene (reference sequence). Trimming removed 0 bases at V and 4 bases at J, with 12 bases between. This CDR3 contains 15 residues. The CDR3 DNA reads TGTGCCACCAGCAGAGAGGGGAGGTACGGAGAGACCCAGTACTTC. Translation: CATSREGRYGETQYF.

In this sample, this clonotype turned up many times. CDR3 in DNA: TGCAGTGCTAGGCTAGCGGGTCTCTCCTACGAGCAGTACTTC. It translates to CSARLAGLSYEQYF. The V and J genes are TRBV20-1 and TRBJ2-7, with TRBD2 identical over 8 bases. The V segment lost 3 bases and the J segment 0 bases; nucleotides outside the gene matches: 4. CDR3 length equals 14 residues. Germline assignment: CDR1 DFQATT and CDR2 SNEGSKA (reference sequence).

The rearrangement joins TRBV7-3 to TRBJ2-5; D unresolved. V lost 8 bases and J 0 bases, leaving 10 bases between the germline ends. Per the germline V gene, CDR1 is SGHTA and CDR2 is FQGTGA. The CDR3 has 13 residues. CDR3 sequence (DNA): TGTGCCAGCGGTTCCGGGTACCAAGAGACCCAGTACTTC. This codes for CASGSGYQETQYF.

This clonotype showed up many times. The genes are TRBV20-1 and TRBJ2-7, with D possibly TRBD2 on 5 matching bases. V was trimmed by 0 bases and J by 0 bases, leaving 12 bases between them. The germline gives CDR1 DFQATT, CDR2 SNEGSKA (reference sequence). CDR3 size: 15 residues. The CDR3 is CSARDGSDTSYEQYF. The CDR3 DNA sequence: TGCAGTGCTAGAGATGGTAGCGATACCTCCTACGAGCAGTACTTC.

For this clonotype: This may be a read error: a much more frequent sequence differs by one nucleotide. The CDR3 sequence: CASSLLGQGGGAQYF. The CDR3 bases are TGTGCCAGCAGCCTTCTCGGACAGGGAGGGGGGGCCCAGTACTTC. The V and J genes are TRBV11-3 and TRBJ2-3; TRBD1 is a possible D gene (8 bases). The DNA end is more similar to TRBJ2-5, so the J call may be wrong. Germline V gene lookup returns CDR1 SGHNT and CDR2 YENEEA. The CDR3 has 15 residues.

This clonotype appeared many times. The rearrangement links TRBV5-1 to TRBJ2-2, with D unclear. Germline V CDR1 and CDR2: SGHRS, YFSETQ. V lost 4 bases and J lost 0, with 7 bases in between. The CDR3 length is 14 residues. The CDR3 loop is CASSPAANTGELFF. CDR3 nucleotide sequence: TGCGCCAGCAGCCCCGCCGCGAACACCGGGGAGCTGTTTTTT.